This is a list of T cell receptor beta chains from one sample in a study of beta chain features in type 1 diabetes. Some clones are missing from TCRdb's copy, which holds only in-frame ones; the method was immunoSEQ multiplex PCR. The table lists 430,000 or so clones, roughly 11% of them singletons. The material sequenced was naive CD4+ T cells from blood. Every receptor here comes from a woman aged 18-35 years in good health. CDR3s include the opening cysteine and the closing phenylalanine or tryptophan. The order of the fields is D gene, clone size, J gene, V gene, CDR3 protein, CDR3 DNA. D genes are given only for firm matches. Clone size appears in some rows only: once, few, many, or a class for an expanded clone.

d_gene: NA; abundance: few; j_gene: TRBJ2-5; v_gene: TRBV12-5; CDR3aa: CASGPNSKNQETQYF; CDR3nt: TGTGCTAGTGGCCCGAACTCAAAGAACCAAGAGACCCAGTACTTC
d_gene: NA; abundance: few; j_gene: TRBJ2-3; v_gene: TRBV7-9; CDR3aa: CASSPSLDTQYF; CDR3nt: TGTGCCAGCAGCCCCTCTTTAGATACGCAGTATTTT
d_gene: TRBD1; abundance: few; j_gene: TRBJ2-5; v_gene: TRBV14; CDR3aa: CASSVRDRYQETQYF; CDR3nt: TGTGCCAGCAGCGTCCGGGACAGGTACCAAGAGACCCAGTACTTC
d_gene: NA; abundance: NA; j_gene: TRBJ2-5; v_gene: TRBV7-2; CDR3aa: CASSSQTGMETQYF; CDR3nt: TGTGCCAGCAGCTCACAAACAGGGATGGAGACCCAGTACTTC
d_gene: NA; abundance: few; j_gene: TRBJ2-1; v_gene: TRBV9; CDR3aa: CASSVVSGTYNEQFF; CDR3nt: TGTGCCAGCAGCGTAGTTAGCGGTACCTACAATGAGCAGTTCTTC
d_gene: TRBD1; abundance: few; j_gene: TRBJ1-3; v_gene: TRBV29-1; CDR3aa: CSGADRGNTIYF; CDR3nt: TGCAGCGGAGCGGACAGGGGAAACACCATATATTTT
d_gene: NA; abundance: NA; j_gene: TRBJ2-1; v_gene: TRBV4-1; CDR3aa: CASSQIGTGSNEQFF; CDR3nt: TGCGCCAGCAGCCAAATCGGCACAGGTAGCAATGAGCAGTTCTTC
d_gene: NA; abundance: few; j_gene: TRBJ2-6; v_gene: TRBV7-3; CDR3aa: CASSLTVSGANVLTF; CDR3nt: TGTGCCAGCAGCTTAACGGTTTCTGGGGCCAACGTCCTGACTTTC
d_gene: NA; abundance: few; j_gene: TRBJ1-5; v_gene: TRBV10-3; CDR3aa: CAISERASNQPQHF; CDR3nt: TGTGCCATCAGTGAAAGAGCTAGCAATCAGCCCCAGCATTTT
d_gene: TRBD1; abundance: few; j_gene: TRBJ2-7; v_gene: TRBV30; CDR3aa: CAWSVGGQAYEQYF; CDR3nt: TGTGCCTGGAGTGTAGGGGGACAGGCCTACGAGCAGTACTTC
d_gene: TRBD1; abundance: few; j_gene: TRBJ1-4; v_gene: TRBV6-6; CDR3aa: CASSSSSGTGNEKLFF; CDR3nt: TGTGCCAGCAGTTCATCCTCCGGGACAGGGAATGAAAAACTGTTTTTT
d_gene: TRBD1; abundance: NA; j_gene: TRBJ1-2; v_gene: TRBV4-2; CDR3aa: CASSLDRASRYGYTF; CDR3nt: TGTGCCAGCAGCTTAGACAGGGCTTCCCGGTATGGCTACACCTTC
d_gene: NA; abundance: NA; j_gene: TRBJ2-5; v_gene: TRBV7-2; CDR3aa: CASSPPGETQYF; CDR3nt: TGTGCCAGCAGCCCGCCCGGGGAGACCCAGTACTTC
d_gene: NA; abundance: few; j_gene: TRBJ1-5; v_gene: TRBV29-1; CDR3aa: CSVDPTGSGQPQHF; CDR3nt: TGCAGCGTTGATCCCACAGGTTCGGGTCAGCCCCAGCATTTT
d_gene: NA; abundance: few; j_gene: TRBJ2-6; v_gene: TRBV9; CDR3aa: CASSVFGANVLTF; CDR3nt: TGTGCCAGCAGCGTATTTGGGGCCAACGTCCTGACTTTC
d_gene: NA; abundance: few; j_gene: TRBJ2-2; v_gene: TRBV19; CDR3aa: CASSIGGVTAGELFF; CDR3nt: TGTGCCAGTAGTATAGGGGGCGTTACTGCCGGGGAGCTGTTTTTT
d_gene: NA; abundance: NA; j_gene: TRBJ2-7; v_gene: TRBV7-9; CDR3aa: CASSLRAYEQYF; CDR3nt: TGTGCCAGCAGCTTAAGGGCATACGAGCAGTACTTC
d_gene: NA; abundance: few; j_gene: TRBJ2-1; v_gene: TRBV7-9; CDR3aa: CASSPKWDEQFF; CDR3nt: TGTGCCAGCAGCCCTAAGTGGGATGAGCAGTTCTTC